The 21 T cell receptor beta chains in this list originate from one sample, sequenced in a study of identical twins. TCRdb called the 5' RACE reads again in MiXCR, with one record for every CDR3 protein. This sample has about 1.7 million distinct CDR3 sequences; 32% occur once, and the top ten carry more than 0.25%. The specimen sequenced was cord blood. These receptors came from a newborn girl in good health.

This clonotype appeared a single time. This sequence joins TRBV7-2 and TRBJ1-1; a weak D match, TRBD1 (5 bases). The germline gives CDR1 SGHTA, CDR2 FQGNSA. CDR3 length: 19 amino acids. Trimming pared 0 bases from V and 0 bases from J, leaving 20 bases between. DNA for the CDR3: TGTGCCAGCAGCTTAGCGACAGTAGTGTATCCTACTATGAACACTGAAGCTTTCTTT. It specifies CASSLATVVYPTMNTEAFF.

V usage is TRBV5-1 and J usage is TRBJ2-1, with 9 bases that match TRBD2. This CDR3 spans 15 amino acids. Germline V CDR1 and CDR2: SGHRS, YFSETQ. Unmatched junction bases numbered 7, after V lost 4 bases and J lost 5 bases. The CDR3 DNA reads TGCGCCAGCAGCCCTAGCGGGAATTTTCACAATGAGCAGTTCTTC. Translating gives CASSPSGNFHNEQFF.

J is TRBJ2-1 and V is TRBV12-3 or TRBV12-4; 7 bases line up with TRBD1. This CDR3 comprises 15 residues. V lost 0 bases, J lost 6 bases, and 5 bases stayed unmatched. The CDR3, as DNA: TGTGCCAGCAGTTTAGCCGACACAGGGGTCAATGAGCAGTTCTTC. Encoded protein: CASSLADTGVNEQFF.

The table lists this clonotype with a few counts. This chain joins TRBV3-1 and TRBJ2-1; tentatively, D is TRBD2 (5 bases). The CDR3 contains 14 residues. Germline-derived CDR1 and CDR2 are LGHDT and YNNKEL (reference sequence). V was cut by 4 bases and J by 7 bases, with 14 bases left in between. CDR3 amino acids: CASSPAGVQNEQFF. CDR3 sequence (DNA): TGTGCCAGCAGCCCGGCCGGGGTACAGAATGAGCAGTTCTTC.

In the case of this clonotype: A much bigger clone sits one base away, suggesting this may be a read error. The chain joins TRBV20-1 to TRBJ2-3, with D perhaps given as TRBD1 or TRBD2 (5 bases each). Germline loops: CDR1 DFQATT, CDR2 SNEGSKA (reference sequence). Trimming cost V 5 bases and J 4 bases, with 13 bases left between them. The CDR3 consists of 13 residues. CDR3: CSAGAGSADTQYF. DNA of the CDR3: TGCAGTGCTGGTGCAGGGAGCGCAGATACGCAGTATTTT.

This clonotype was observed a handful of times. The chain has TRBV14 and TRBJ2-1; D perhaps matches TRBD2 (6 bases). CDR1 is SGHDN, CDR2 FVKESK, per germline. Trimming shortened V by 4 bases and J by 4 bases, and 17 bases separated the two germline ends. The CDR3 totals 16 residues. The CDR3 spells CASSPFPAGPYNEQFF. DNA of the CDR3: TGTGCCAGCAGCCCCTTTCCGGCGGGACCTTACAATGAGCAGTTCTTC.

The V gene is TRBV7-9, the J gene TRBJ2-7; 12 bases align to TRBD2. With 5 bases clipped from V and 2 bases from J, the junction kept 7 bases outside the gene matches. The germline V gene has CDR1 SEHNR and CDR2 FQNEAQ (reference sequence). This CDR3 has 16 residues. The CDR3 region is CASSTILAGGPYEQYF. The CDR3, as DNA: TGTGCCAGCAGCACTATCCTAGCGGGAGGGCCCTACGAGCAGTACTTC.

The chain is built from TRBV7-2 and TRBJ2-7; D not resolved. Trimming left V 7 bases short and J 0 bases short, with 13 bases between. From germline, CDR1 is SGHTA and CDR2 FQGNSA. This CDR3 region has 14 residues. CDR3 coding DNA: TGTGCCAGCAAGCGCTCCTTTAGCTCCTACGAGCAGTACTTC. It codes for CASKRSFSSYEQYF.

The chain combines TRBV27 with TRBJ2-3, with 12 bases fitting TRBD2. Unmatched junction bases numbered 5, after V lost 5 bases and J lost 5 bases. From germline, CDR1 is MNHEY and CDR2 SMNVEV (reference sequence). The CDR3 covers 15 residues. The CDR3 bases are TGTGCCAGCAGTCCAGCTAGCGGGGGGGGAGATACGCAGTATTTT. Its translation is CASSPASGGGDTQYF.

This clonotype occurred many times. The DNA of the CDR3 is TGTGCCAGCAGTTTCAGGGGAGGGAGCAATCAGCCCCAGCATTTT. Protein product: CASSFRGGSNQPQHF. The chain employs TRBV12-3 or TRBV12-4 and TRBJ1-5; TRBD1 is a possible D gene (6 bases). There are 15 residues in the CDR3. V lost 3 bases, J lost 1 base, and 10 bases lay in between.

This clonotype was seen more than once but under ten times. This chain links TRBV20-1 with TRBJ2-4; tentatively, D is TRBD1 or TRBD2 (5 bases each). Germline-derived CDR1 and CDR2 are DFQATT and SNEGSKA (reference sequence). V lost 2 bases and J 13 bases, leaving 15 bases between the germline ends. This CDR3 is built from 12 residues. CDR3 amino acids: CSARTPGRGQYF. For the CDR3, the DNA is TGCAGTGCTAGAACCCCGGGACGAGGGCAGTACTTC.

This clonotype is a singleton in its sample. The chain links TRBV5-6 to TRBJ1-5; D unresolved. There are 14 residues in the CDR3. From germline, CDR1 is SGHDT and CDR2 YYEEEE. V was pared by 4 bases and J by 1 base, with 9 bases between. CDR3 sequence (DNA): TGTGCCAGCAGCCTAGGGATGAGCAATCAGCCCCAGCATTTT. Protein sequence: CASSLGMSNQPQHF.

With regard to this clonotype: The germline gene is not matched at one end of the junction; a read error may be the cause. The chain has TRBV10-3 and TRBJ2-5; 10 positions agree with TRBD1. This CDR3 contains 15 residues. Germline-derived CDR1 and CDR2 are ENHRY and SYGVKD. DNA of the CDR3: TGTGCCACCAGTAGACAGGGGGCAGGAGTCGAGAAGCAGTACTTC. Its protein is CATSRQGAGVEKQYF.

There are many counts of this clonotype. The chain carries TRBV10-3 and TRBJ2-1, with 9 bases lining up with TRBD1. Losses at the gene ends were 6 bases for V and 3 bases for J; bases not matched to a gene: 0. Looked up from germline, CDR1 is ENHRY and CDR2 is SYGVKD. This CDR3 spans 13 amino acids. CDR3 nucleotide sequence: TGTGCCATCAGGACAGGGGGCTACAATGAGCAGTTCTTC. Translating gives CAIRTGGYNEQFF.

This clonotype was seen a handful of times. The chain has TRBV2 and TRBJ2-5; the match to TRBD2 covers 7 bases. Per the germline V gene, CDR1 is SNHLY and CDR2 is FYNNEI. The CDR3 consists of 15 residues. Unmatched junction bases numbered 4, after V lost 2 bases and J lost 1 base. CDR3 bases: TGTGCCAGCAGTGAATGGGACTACCGCCAAGAGACCCAGTACTTC. Translating it yields CASSEWDYRQETQYF. The full variable domain, with the rest looked up from reference TRBV2 and TRBJ2-5, is EPEVTQTPSHQVTQMGQEVILRCVPISNHLYFYWYRQILGQKVEFLVSFYNNEISEKSEIFDDQFSVERPDGSNFTLKIRSTKLEDSAMYFCASSEWDYRQETQYFGPGTRLLVL.

In its sample, this clonotype was seen a few times. Here the CDR3 reads CASSLVLGAHYGYTF. CDR3 sequence (DNA): TGTGCCAGCAGCTTAGTTCTTGGAGCCCACTATGGCTACACCTTC. The chain links TRBV7-8 to TRBJ1-2; D is unclear. V lost 1 base, J lost 3 bases, and 12 bases lay in between. Germline CDR1 reads SGHVS; CDR2 reads FQNEAQ. This CDR3 has 15 amino acids.

V and J are TRBV2 and TRBJ1-2; TRBD1 aligns across 9 bases. The trim removed 6 bases at V and 4 bases at J, leaving 9 bases unmatched. Per the germline V gene, CDR1 is SNHLY and CDR2 is FYNNEI. This CDR3 comprises 15 residues. The CDR3 here is CASRAGTGPGYGYTF. CDR3 sequence (DNA): TGTGCCAGCAGAGCCGGGACAGGGCCCGGCTATGGCTACACCTTC.

This clonotype was observed a handful of times. V is TRBV20-1 and J is TRBJ1-5, with 7 bases lining up with TRBD1. The CDR3 length is 13 residues. After removal of 6 bases from V and 2 bases from J, the junction contained 4 bases not matched to a gene. Germline loops: CDR1 DFQATT, CDR2 SNEGSKA (reference sequence). The CDR3 sequence is CSALTGRNQPQHF. CDR3 nucleotides: TGCAGTGCCCTGACAGGGCGCAATCAGCCCCAGCATTTT.

This clonotype occurred a few times. V is TRBV9 and J is TRBJ2-3, with 10 positions matching TRBD1. Germline-derived CDR1 and CDR2 are SGDLS and YYNGEE. Germline trimming cut 0 bases from V and 2 bases from J; bases unmatched to any gene: 3. This CDR3 has 16 residues. In DNA form, the CDR3 reads TGTGCCAGCAGCGTAGTGGACAGGGGGGTCACAGATACGCAGTATTTT. Encoded protein: CASSVVDRGVTDTQYF.

This chain links TRBV29-1 with TRBJ2-5; a possible D gene is TRBD2 (6 bases). The end of the DNA aligns better with TRBJ2-7, so the J call may be wrong. This CDR3 spans 14 amino acids. Germline V gene lookup returns CDR1 SQVTM and CDR2 ANQGSEA. The CDR3 DNA reads as TGCAGCGTTGAGGTGCGGGGTTACCTCTACGAGCAGTACTTC. This translates into CSVEVRGYLYEQYF.

This chain links TRBV20-1 with TRBJ1-5, with 7 bases fitting TRBD1. Losses at the gene ends were 0 bases for V and 9 bases for J; bases not matched to a gene: 11. Looked up from germline, CDR1 is DFQATT and CDR2 is SNEGSKA (reference sequence). The CDR3 covers 15 residues. This CDR3 reads CSARDPRQGIRPQHF. The DNA of the CDR3 is TGCAGTGCTAGAGATCCGAGACAGGGTATAAGGCCCCAGCATTTT.